This TCR beta chain was found in a study of blood T cell repertoires in COVID-19. About the research overall: Researchers got acute and convalescent COVID-19 samples from the United States, Italy and Spain. Sources were T cells, B-cell-depleted T cells, or PBMCs; the material itself was cDNA or gDNA.

The authors' processing: Estimated nucleated cell counts came from reference gene primer amplification. Some clones are missing from TCRdb's copy, which holds only in-frame ones; the method was immunoSEQ multiplex PCR. That table supplies the V and J calls and clone size; D and trimming were determined from the DNA. The table has 250,000 or so clones, around 84% seen once; the top ten hold roughly 1.4%. The CDR3 spans 16 residues. J was trimmed by 0 bases and V by 4 bases; bases with no gene match: 8. CDR1 and CDR2 from the germline V gene are KGHSH and LQKENI. Sequencing input: peripheral blood. This receptor was obtained from a woman aged 35 to 49 who had recovered from COVID-19. The V gene is TRBV18, the J gene TRBJ2-5; 7 positions match TRBD1. In DNA form, the CDR3 reads TGTGCCAGCTCACGGGAATTTGGGACAGACCAAGAGACCCAGTACTTC. Translating it yields CASSREFGTDQETQYF.